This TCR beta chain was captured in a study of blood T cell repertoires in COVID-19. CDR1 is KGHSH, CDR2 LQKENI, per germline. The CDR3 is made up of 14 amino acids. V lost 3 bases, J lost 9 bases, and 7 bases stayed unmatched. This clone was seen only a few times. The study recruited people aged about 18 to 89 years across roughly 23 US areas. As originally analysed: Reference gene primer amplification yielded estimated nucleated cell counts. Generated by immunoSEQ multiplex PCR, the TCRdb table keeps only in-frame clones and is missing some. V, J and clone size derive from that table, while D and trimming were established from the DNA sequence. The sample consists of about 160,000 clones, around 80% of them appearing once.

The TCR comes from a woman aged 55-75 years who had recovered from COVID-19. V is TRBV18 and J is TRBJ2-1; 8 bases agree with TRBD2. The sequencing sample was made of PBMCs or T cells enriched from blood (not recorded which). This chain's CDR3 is CASSPKRGRGEQFF. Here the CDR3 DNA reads TGTGCCAGCTCACCGAAGCGGGGGCGGGGTGAGCAGTTCTTC.